This paragraph reports one T cell receptor (beta chain). In the original processing: Amplification of reference gene primers was used by the study to estimate nucleated cell counts. The assay was immunoSEQ multiplex PCR, and TCRdb's table has in-frame clones only and misses some. V and J calls and clone size are those listed in that table; D and trimming were worked out from the DNA. The sample holds about 93,000 clones, under 90% seen once. This sample is drawn from a study of blood T cell repertoires in COVID-19. Per the germline V gene, CDR1 is SEHNR and CDR2 is FQNEAQ (reference sequence). The CDR3 is made up of 13 amino acids. V lost 5 bases to trimming and J lost 2 bases; unmatched junction nucleotides: 2.

Material: peripheral blood. The chain combines TRBV7-9 with TRBJ1-2; 7 nucleotides agree with TRBD1. The source of this sequence is a human donor with active COVID-19. The donor label of this sample is uncertain. Here the CDR3 DNA reads TGTGCCAGCAGCGTACAGGGGAACTATGGCTACACCTTC. Translated, it gives CASSVQGNYGYTF.